These 15 T cell receptor beta chains share one sample of origin, sequenced in a study of T cells in Graves' hyperthyroidism and ophthalmopathy. TCR beta CDR3 regions were amplified from RNA. The TCR CDR3 was amplified in a first-round RT-PCR using the HTBI primer set. TCRdb called the multiplex PCR reads again in MiXCR, with one record for every CDR3 protein. Among over 200,000 distinct CDR3 sequences, roughly 17% were seen once, and the ten largest hold under 65%. Sequencing was done on a sample of blood. The source of these receptors is a man between 50 and 59 years old with Graves' hyperthyroidism.

This clonotype appeared many times. The chain links TRBV7-2 to TRBJ2-4; TRBD2 might be the D (7 bases). Germline CDR1 SGHTA, CDR2 FQGNSA. Trimming took off 3 bases at V and 2 bases at J, with 11 bases between the two ends. The CDR3 covers 15 residues. The CDR3 DNA follows: TGTGCCAGCAGCTTGGGGGGGCTGACCAAAAACATTCAGTACTTC. As protein: CASSLGGLTKNIQYF.

Ten or more counts support this clonotype. The chain recombines TRBV4-1 with TRBJ2-1; tentative D call: TRBD2 (6 bases). This CDR3 has 18 residues. From germline, CDR1 is MGHRA and CDR2 YSYEKL. V lost 1 base, J lost 6 bases, and 22 bases lay in between. The CDR3 nucleotides read TGCGCCAGCAGCCAAGGAGGGTTAGCGGCCGGACTATCCAATGAGCAGTTCTTC. It is translated as CASSQGGLAAGLSNEQFF.

This clonotype was picked up a small number of times. The V call is TRBV25-1, the J call TRBJ2-1; either TRBD1 or TRBD2 may supply D (5 bases each). The V gene's germline CDR1 is MGHDK and CDR2 SYGVNS. The CDR3 runs 12 residues. V was pared by 8 bases and J by 9 bases, with 14 bases between. The DNA for the CDR3 is TGTGCCAGCCCTGCCCAGGGACCTGAGCAGTTCTTC. It yields the protein CASPAQGPEQFF.

The chain links TRBV9 to TRBJ2-2, with D hard to call. The length of the CDR3 is 12 residues. V was trimmed by 0 bases and J by 8 bases, leaving 5 bases between them. Germline values: CDR1 SGDLS, CDR2 YYNGEE. Written as DNA, the CDR3 is TGTGCCAGCAGCGTAGGGGGAGGGGAGCTGTTTTTT. Its protein is CASSVGGGELFF.

This clonotype was seen at least ten times. The chain joins TRBV28 to TRBJ2-3, with D uncertain. The germline V and J ends were trimmed by 5 bases and 0 bases, with 12 bases remaining between them. Germline-derived CDR1 and CDR2 are MDHEN and SYDVKM. The CDR3 totals 15 residues. CDR3 DNA sequence: TGTGCCAGCAGTCCTGCGGCGCCGAGCACAGATACGCAGTATTTT. Translating it yields CASSPAAPSTDTQYF. The whole variable domain, remainder taken from reference TRBV28 and TRBJ2-3, is DVKVTQSSRYLVKRTGEKVFLECVQDMDHENMFWYRQDPGLGLRLIYFSYDVKMKEKGDIPEGYSVSREKKERFSLILESASTNQTSMYLCASSPAAPSTDTQYFGPGTRLTVL.

This chain uses TRBV5-1 with TRBJ2-1; TRBD2 agrees at 11 bases. V lost 3 bases and J lost 2; bases outside the gene matches: 4. The germline V gene encodes CDR1 SGHRS and CDR2 YFSETQ. The CDR3 consists of 16 residues. The CDR3 loop is CASSWGTSGPYNEQFF. The CDR3 DNA sequence: TGCGCCAGCAGCTGGGGGACTAGCGGACCCTACAATGAGCAGTTCTTC.

This clonotype was detected a few times. The rearrangement joins TRBV4-1 to TRBJ2-1; 9 bases agree with TRBD2. The CDR3 has 16 residues. From germline, CDR1 is MGHRA and CDR2 YSYEKL. The trim removed 2 bases at V and 3 bases at J, leaving 5 bases unmatched. DNA of the CDR3: TGCGCCAGCAGCCAAAGACTAGCGGCTTACTACAATGAGCAGTTCTTC. It yields the protein CASSQRLAAYYNEQFF.

This clonotype was seen only a few times. This chain connects TRBV19 to TRBJ2-3; D is uncertain. CDR1 and CDR2 (germline): LNHDA, SQIVND (reference sequence). The CDR3 runs 14 residues. V lost 6 bases, J lost 1 base, and 11 bases lay in between. CDR3: CASSPTPGTDTQYF. The CDR3 DNA reads as TGTGCCAGTAGCCCTACACCCGGCACAGATACGCAGTATTTT.

The sample holds many counts of this clonotype. The rearrangement joins TRBV20-1 to TRBJ1-2, with a tentative D call TRBD1 (5 bases). The CDR3 extends over 13 amino acids. V was shortened by 5 bases and J by 2 bases, with 12 bases between the two germline ends. CDR1 DFQATT and CDR2 SNEGSKA come from the germline V gene (reference sequence). CDR3 DNA: TGCAGTGCTCCCGCGGGGCAGAACTATGGCTACACCTTC. Translation gives CSAPAGQNYGYTF.

V and J are TRBV7-6 and TRBJ1-6; D unclear. Per the germline V gene, CDR1 is SGHVS and CDR2 is FNYEAQ. Trimming removed 2 bases from V and 7 bases from J, with 12 bases in between. The CDR3 extends over 15 amino acids. The CDR3 region has the DNA TGTGCCAGCAGCTTATTAGGCGCAGGCAATTCACCCCTCCACTTT. Translated, it gives CASSLLGAGNSPLHF.

This clonotype was recorded many times. V is TRBV5-1 and J is TRBJ2-2, with D possibly matching TRBD1 (5 bases). This CDR3 comprises 16 residues. With 1 base removed from V and 0 bases from J, the gap between germline ends came to 10 bases. Germline V gives CDR1 SGHRS, CDR2 YFSETQ. The CDR3 sequence: CASSLMGQTNTGELFF. The DNA of the CDR3 is TGCGCCAGCAGCTTGATGGGGCAAACGAACACCGGGGAGCTGTTTTTT.

The chain recombines TRBV10-3 with TRBJ2-5; 7 bases are shared with TRBD1. Germline values: CDR1 ENHRY, CDR2 SYGVKD. Unmatched junction bases numbered 6, after V lost 10 bases and J lost 1 base. The CDR3 loop spans 13 amino acids. The CDR3 nucleotides read TGTGCCACAGCCCGGGACAGCCAAGAGACCCAGTACTTC. Protein sequence: CATARDSQETQYF.

Here the CDR3 reads CAISDSGSGGNIQYF. CDR3 nucleotide sequence: TGTGCCATCAGTGACAGCGGGAGTGGCGGAAACATTCAGTACTTC. The chain is built from TRBV10-3 and TRBJ2-4; TRBD2 agrees at 8 bases. The CDR3 is made up of 15 amino acids. V lost 3 bases and J lost 6; bases outside the gene matches: 7. Germline CDR1 is ENHRY and CDR2 is SYGVKD.

This clonotype was detected only a few times. V and J are TRBV5-1 and TRBJ2-2; 7 bases match TRBD2. The V gene end was trimmed by 0 bases and the J gene end by 0 bases; junction bases not matched to a gene: 8. Per germline, CDR1 SGHRS and CDR2 YFSETQ. The CDR3 covers 18 residues. CDR3 in DNA: TGCGCCAGCAGCTTGGCACCCCTAGCGGCCTCGAACACCGGGGAGCTGTTTTTT. This codes for CASSLAPLAASNTGELFF.

In this sample, this clonotype turned up a few times. This chain connects TRBV10-3 to TRBJ2-7, with unresolved D. The CDR3 loop spans 14 amino acids. The V gene's germline CDR1 is ENHRY and CDR2 SYGVKD. Trimming took 3 bases from V and 6 from J, leaving 15 bases between them. The CDR3 spells CAISDSLGPGEQYF. The CDR3 nucleotides read TGTGCCATCAGTGACAGTCTTGGCCCCGGCGAGCAGTACTTC.